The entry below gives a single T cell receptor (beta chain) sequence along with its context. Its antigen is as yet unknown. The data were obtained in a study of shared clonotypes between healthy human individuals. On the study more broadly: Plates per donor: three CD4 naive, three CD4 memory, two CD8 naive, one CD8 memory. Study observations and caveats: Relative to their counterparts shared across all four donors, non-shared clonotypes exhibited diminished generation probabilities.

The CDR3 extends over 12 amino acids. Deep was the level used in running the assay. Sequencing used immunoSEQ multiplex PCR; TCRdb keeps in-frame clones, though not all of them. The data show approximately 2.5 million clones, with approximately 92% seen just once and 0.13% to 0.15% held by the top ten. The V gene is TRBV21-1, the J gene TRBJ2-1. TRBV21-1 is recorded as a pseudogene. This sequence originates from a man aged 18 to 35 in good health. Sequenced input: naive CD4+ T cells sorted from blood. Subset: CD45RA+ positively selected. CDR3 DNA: TGTGCCAGCAGCAAAGGGTGCACGGCGCAGTTCTTC. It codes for CASSKGCTAQFF.